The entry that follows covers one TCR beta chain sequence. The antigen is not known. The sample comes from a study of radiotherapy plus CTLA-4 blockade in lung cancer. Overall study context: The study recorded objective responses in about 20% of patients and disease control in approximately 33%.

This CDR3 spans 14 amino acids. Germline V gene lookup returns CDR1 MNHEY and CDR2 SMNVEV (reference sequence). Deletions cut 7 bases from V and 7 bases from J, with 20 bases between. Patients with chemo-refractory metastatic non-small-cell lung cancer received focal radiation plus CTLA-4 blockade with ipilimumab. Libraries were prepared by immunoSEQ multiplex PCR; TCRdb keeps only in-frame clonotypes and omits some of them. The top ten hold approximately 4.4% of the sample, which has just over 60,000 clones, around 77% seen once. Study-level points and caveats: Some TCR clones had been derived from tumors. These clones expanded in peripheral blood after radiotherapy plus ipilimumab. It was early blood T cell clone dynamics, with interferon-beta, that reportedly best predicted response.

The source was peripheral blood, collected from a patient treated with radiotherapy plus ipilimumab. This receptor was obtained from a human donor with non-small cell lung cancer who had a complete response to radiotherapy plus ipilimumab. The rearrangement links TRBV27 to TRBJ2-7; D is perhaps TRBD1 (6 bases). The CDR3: CASNRPNRATEQYV. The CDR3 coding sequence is TGTGCCAGCAACCGACCCAACAGGGCAACTGAGCAGTACGTC.